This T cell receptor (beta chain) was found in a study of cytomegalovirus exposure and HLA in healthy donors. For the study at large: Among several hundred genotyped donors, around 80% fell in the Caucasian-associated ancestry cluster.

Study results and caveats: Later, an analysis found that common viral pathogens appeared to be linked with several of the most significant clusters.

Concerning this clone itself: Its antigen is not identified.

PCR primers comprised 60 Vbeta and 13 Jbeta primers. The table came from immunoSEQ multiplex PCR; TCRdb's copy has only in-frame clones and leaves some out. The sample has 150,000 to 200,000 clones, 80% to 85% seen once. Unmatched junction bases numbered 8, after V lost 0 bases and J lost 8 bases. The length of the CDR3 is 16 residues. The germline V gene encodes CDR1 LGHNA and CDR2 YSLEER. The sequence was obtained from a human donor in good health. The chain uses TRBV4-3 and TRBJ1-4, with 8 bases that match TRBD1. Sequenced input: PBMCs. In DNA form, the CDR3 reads TGCGCCAGCAGCCAAGAAGCGACCCACAGGGGGGAAAAACTGTTTTTT. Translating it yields CASSQEATHRGEKLFF.